This record looks at one T cell receptor (beta chain) sequence and its context. This receptor's antigen is unknown. No much larger clone is present one base from it, and per-base qualities are unavailable. These data come from a study of blood T cell repertoires in COVID-19 (dated by TCRdb to between 2020 and 2021). Notes on the research overall: Samples from collaborators originated in the United States, Italy and Spain and spanned both the acute and convalescent phases of COVID-19. Nearly every sample came with metadata listing a de-identified subject ID, COVID-19 status, age in years and sex. Where available, HLA class I and class II types were taken from metadata supplied by the sample provider and were not determined by assay-based typing. The samples were drawn from two sources: the first 160 participants of the ongoing ImmuneRACE study, and approximately 1,300 subjects contributed by 6 global collaborators. The material from the prospective study consisted of cDNA or gDNA derived from T cells, B-cell-depleted T cells, or PBMCs. The dataset comprised deeply sampled blood TCRbeta repertoires from subjects exposed to, actively infected with, or recovered from COVID-19. The repertoires were made available in a free public database intended to serve as a resource for research on the immune response to SARS-CoV-2. What the authors observed across the whole study: The quantity of clinical and demographic metadata differed by source and by participant and was supplied without curation.

Trimming accounts for 7 bases at V and 5 bases at J, while the number of junction bases matched to no gene is 7. CDR1 and CDR2 (LNHDA, SQIVND) derive from the germline V gene (reference sequence). Reading from cysteine to phenylalanine, the CDR3 counts 15 amino acids. Kept here is only the CDR3 DNA, which spans 45 bases and is read in frame from base 1. In the prospective study, participants were about 18 to 89 years old, resided in 25 or so geographic areas of the United States, and were enrolled through a virtual design. Cohort assignment in the prospective study relied on participant-reported clinical history from a screening survey and a study questionnaire. Each participant in the prospective study had whole blood, serum and a nasopharyngeal or oropharyngeal swab collected by mobile phlebotomists. Over a roughly 2-month period, participants in the prospective study had the option of providing additional blood draws and questionnaires. Prospective study blood samples were shipped either frozen or at room temperature before DNA extraction.

TCRbeta CDR3 regions were amplified from genomic DNA using the immunoSEQ Assay, a bias-controlled multiplex PCR. From the authors' description of their analysis: Nucleated cell counts per sample were estimated from amplification of reference gene primers within the assay. To quantify the absolute abundance of each unique TCRbeta CDR3 rearrangement, sequence reads were collapsed and filtered. For each sample, productive Simpson clonality was calculated as the square root of Simpson's diversity index across productive rearrangements. In its TCRdb copy, this immuneACCESS table keeps in-frame sequences only and misses some clones. Where compared with another copy, unresolved V genes explain less than half of these, and the others have no known cause. V, J and clone size reflect that table, while D and trimming were determined from the DNA. The sample records under 250,000 clones, roughly 85% of which are singletons. Clones ranked in the top ten supply over 7.5% of the sample.

Recombination connected TRBV19 to TRBJ2-2; 10 middle bases align to TRBD1. Input material: PBMCs or T cells enriched from blood (not recorded which). This receptor was identified in a woman between 50 and 59 years old with acute COVID-19. The CDR3 protein: CASIPRDRGTGELFF. The DNA sequence reads TGTGCCAGTATTCCCAGGGACAGGGGAACCGGGGAGCTGTTTTTT.